What follows is one TCR beta chain and its context. The antigen remains undetermined. This record belongs to a study of T cell responses to AZD1222 COVID-19 vaccine. Findings and limits, study-wide: The peak T cell response came first, and repertoires were sampled only after it. Spike-specific TCR breadth and depth grew following two AZD1222 doses. Along spike, vaccine-associated CD4 TCRs were found throughout, with dominance at 160-218 and 743-854.

Data came from immunoSEQ multiplex PCR; TCRdb stores just in-frame clones and leaves some out. This table holds 120,000 or so clones, roughly 90% found once. Germline V gene lookup returns CDR1 SEHNR and CDR2 FQNEAQ (reference sequence). The ends were cut back, 2 bases at V and 0 bases at J, with 9 bases in the middle. The CDR3 extends over 15 amino acids. The sequencing here drew on peripheral blood, taken on day 0 of AZD1222 vaccination. This clonotype originated in an adult in good health. This chain connects TRBV7-9 to TRBJ2-3, with a weak D call TRBD2 (6 bases). CDR3 in amino acids: CASSLYGTSTDTQYF. CDR3 sequence (DNA): TGTGCCAGCAGCTTATACGGGACTAGCACAGATACGCAGTATTTT.